These 32 T cell receptor beta chains share one sample of origin, sequenced in a study of T cell repertoires in cytomegalovirus infection. Each CDR3 protein is one row after TCRdb ran MiXCR on the reads. The sample has about 300,000 distinct CDR3 sequences; about a tenth are singletons. The sample taken for sequencing was PBMCs. These receptors were taken from a human donor in good health (CMV status not recorded). Some clones in this sample may be carry-over from other donors' samples.

This clonotype has more than one count but fewer than ten. The rearrangement joins TRBV3-1 to TRBJ2-7; maybe TRBD1 (5 bases). The V end lost 1 base, the J end lost 6 bases, and 13 bases lay between the germline ends. Germline lookup yields CDR1 LGHDT and CDR2 YNNKEL (reference sequence). This CDR3 spans 14 amino acids. CDR3 sequence reads: CASSQVSGSVEQYF. Written as DNA, the CDR3 is TGTGCCAGCAGCCAAGTGTCAGGGTCGGTCGAGCAGTACTTC.

This clonotype was detected ten times or more. The rearrangement joins TRBV10-1 to TRBJ2-2; D is perhaps TRBD1 (6 bases). The CDR3 covers 14 residues. Germline-derived CDR1 and CDR2 are WNHNN and SYGVQD (reference sequence). With 4 bases removed from V and 5 bases from J, the gap between germline ends came to 11 bases. CDR3 sequence (DNA): TGCGCCAGCAGTGTTGGGGGCAGGACCGGGGAGCTGTTTTTT. This encodes CASSVGGRTGELFF.

This clonotype came up many times. V gene TRBV4-2 combines with J gene TRBJ1-1; perhaps TRBD1 as D (5 bases). The germline V gene encodes CDR1 LGHNA and CDR2 YNFKEQ. The CDR3 is 17 residues long. V gave up 4 bases and J gave up 0 bases, with 18 bases separating them. In DNA form, the CDR3 reads TGTGCCAGCAGCCCAGAACTTATTGGGGGATTGAACACTGAAGCTTTCTTT. Translating gives CASSPELIGGLNTEAFF.

This clonotype was recorded at least ten times. The rearrangement uses TRBV7-2 and TRBJ2-1, with 10 bases aligning to TRBD2. The CDR3 has 16 residues. Trimming took 0 bases from V and 4 from J; bases not matched to a gene: 3. CDR1 and CDR2 (germline): SGHTA, FQGNSA. This chain's CDR3 is CASSLAASGGYNEQFF. The CDR3 DNA reads TGTGCCAGCAGCTTAGCGGCTAGCGGGGGTTACAATGAGCAGTTCTTC.

This clonotype was seen at least ten times. The chain links TRBV13 to TRBJ2-3; possible D gene TRBD2, 5 bases. The V end lost 5 bases, the J end lost 2 bases, and 14 bases lay between the germline ends. Germline CDR1 PRHDT, CDR2 FYEKMQ (reference sequence). The CDR3 length is 15 residues. The CDR3 loop reads CASSDRDPATDTQYF. In DNA, the CDR3 is TGTGCCAGCAGCGACCGGGATCCAGCCACAGATACGCAGTATTTT.

The chain uses TRBV12-3 or TRBV12-4 and TRBJ2-6; TRBD2 is a possible D gene (5 bases). Deletions cut 7 bases from V and 1 base from J, with 17 bases between. The length of the CDR3 is 17 residues. The CDR3 spells CASKEVTPLSGANVLTF. The CDR3 bases are TGTGCCAGCAAGGAGGTGACCCCCCTTTCTGGGGCCAACGTCCTGACTTTC.

This clonotype was picked up many times. The genes are TRBV2 and TRBJ1-6, with 9 bases fitting TRBD1. V shed 5 bases, J shed 11 bases, and the junction held 10 bases outside the gene matches. The CDR3 consists of 15 residues. Germline lookup yields CDR1 SNHLY and CDR2 FYNNEI. The CDR3 region has the DNA TGTGCCAGCAGTCCCGAGGGGACAGGGATTACACCCCTCCACTTT. This codes for CASSPEGTGITPLHF.

This clonotype was recorded many times. The chain is built from TRBV5-1 and TRBJ2-3, with 7 nucleotides matching TRBD1. CDR1 and CDR2 from the germline V gene are SGHRS and YFSETQ. This CDR3 is built from 16 residues. V shed 1 base and J 2 bases; nucleotides not matched to a gene: 7. The CDR3 loop reads CASSLRGDRSTDTQYF. The CDR3, as DNA: TGCGCCAGCAGCTTGCGAGGGGACAGATCCACAGATACGCAGTATTTT.

This clonotype was recorded at least ten times. CDR3 DNA sequence: TGTGCCAGCAGTGTCTGGGGGGAGAGCTACAATGAGCAGTTCTTC. Residues: CASSVWGESYNEQFF. The chain couples TRBV6-1 to TRBJ2-1; perhaps TRBD2 as D (6 bases). Trimming removed 4 bases at V and 3 bases at J, with 13 bases between. The CDR3 has 15 residues. Germline V CDR1 and CDR2: MNHNS, SASEGT.

The genes are TRBV7-3 and TRBJ2-2, with TRBD1 matching 7 bases. The germline V gene encodes CDR1 SGHTA and CDR2 FQGTGA. The V segment lost 5 bases and the J segment 6 bases; nucleotides outside the gene matches: 6. This CDR3 region has 14 residues. The CDR3 nucleotides are TGTGCCAGCAGCAGACAGGGTCGGTCCGGGGAGCTGTTTTTT. Amino acid sequence: CASSRQGRSGELFF. Drawing the rest from reference TRBV7-3 and TRBJ2-2, the complete variable domain is GAGVSQTPSNKVTEKGKYVELRCDPISGHTALYWYRQSLGQGPEFLIYFQGTGAADDSGLPNDRFFAVRPEGSVSTLKIQRTERGDSAVYLCASSRQGRSGELFFGEGSRLTVL.

In this sample, this clonotype turned up many times. The chain uses TRBV7-3 and TRBJ1-5, with D perhaps TRBD1 (6 bases). This CDR3 has 14 residues. Germline-derived CDR1 and CDR2 are SGHTA and FQGTGA. Trimming cost V 6 bases and J 3 bases, with 12 bases left between them. CDR3 coding DNA: TGTGCCAGCAGTGTCGGACAGCACAATCAGCCCCAGCATTTT. This codes for CASSVGQHNQPQHF. The entire variable domain, with the rest obtained from reference TRBV7-3 and TRBJ1-5, is as follows: GAGVSQTPSNKVTEKGKYVELRCDPISGHTALYWYRQSLGQGPEFLIYFQGTGAADDSGLPNDRFFAVRPEGSVSTLKIQRTERGDSAVYLCASSVGQHNQPQHFGDGTRLSIL.

This clonotype has only a few counts. The gene calls are TRBV7-9 and TRBJ2-1, with 10 bases matching TRBD2. The germline V gene encodes CDR1 SEHNR and CDR2 FQNEAQ (reference sequence). The CDR3 is made up of 18 amino acids. V lost 2 bases, J lost 5 bases, and 12 bases stayed unmatched. The CDR3 reads CASSLSSGGPSPNNEQFF. CDR3 in DNA: TGTGCCAGCAGCTTATCTAGCGGGGGACCCAGTCCGAACAATGAGCAGTTCTTC.

Many counts were recorded for this clonotype. The rearrangement uses TRBV10-3 and TRBJ2-1; 10 bases agree with TRBD2. V was pared by 3 bases and J by 10 bases, with 12 bases of the junction left unmatched. Per the germline V gene, CDR1 is ENHRY and CDR2 is SYGVKD. The CDR3 has 16 amino acids. The CDR3 is CAISDPLAGRTYEQFF. The DNA of the CDR3 is TGTGCCATCAGTGACCCACTAGCGGGGAGAACTTACGAGCAGTTCTTC.

The chain employs TRBV5-1 and TRBJ1-1; TRBD1 is a possible D gene (6 bases). The CDR3 has 13 amino acids. The germline V gene encodes CDR1 SGHRS and CDR2 YFSETQ. Trimming left V 3 bases short and J 4 bases short, with 10 bases between. CDR3 sequence (DNA): TGCGCCAGCAGCTCTACAGGGAGCACTGAAGCTTTCTTT. Protein sequence: CASSSTGSTEAFF.

This clonotype appeared many times. CDR3 loop: CASSLDAGRAEAFF. The CDR3 DNA reads TGTGCCAGCAGCTTAGATGCAGGGAGAGCTGAAGCTTTCTTT. V is TRBV7-2 and J is TRBJ1-1, with D perhaps TRBD1 (5 bases). Germline loops: CDR1 SGHTA, CDR2 FQGNSA. Trimming pared 1 base from V and 6 bases from J, leaving 12 bases between. The CDR3 covers 14 residues.

There are many counts of this clonotype. The V and J genes are TRBV11-3 and TRBJ2-1, with 7 bases lining up with TRBD1. CDR3 length: 13 residues. In germline, CDR1 is SGHNT, CDR2 YENEEA. V lost 0 bases and J lost 9; bases outside the gene matches: 2. CDR3 region: CASSLDGDSEQFF. The CDR3 bases are TGTGCCAGCAGCTTAGATGGGGACAGTGAGCAGTTCTTC. Using reference TRBV11-3 and TRBJ2-1 for the parts outside the CDR3, the full variable domain is EAGVVQSPRYKIIEKKQPVAFWCNPISGHNTLYWYLQNLGQGPELLIRYENEEAVDDSQLPKDRFSAERLKGVDSTLKIQPAELGDSAVYLCASSLDGDSEQFFGPGTRLTVL.

This clonotype was counted at least ten times. The CDR3 sequence is CASSFTAGISPLHF. The DNA of the CDR3 is TGTGCCAGCAGCTTCACTGCAGGGATCTCACCCCTCCACTTT. This sequence joins TRBV7-9 and TRBJ1-6, with D maybe TRBD1 (5 bases). There are 14 residues in the CDR3. Between the trimmed V and J ends, which lost 3 bases and 10 bases, there was a span of 13 bases. Germline assignment: CDR1 SEHNR and CDR2 FQNEAQ (reference sequence).

This clonotype was seen ten or more times. This sequence joins TRBV19 and TRBJ1-5; tentatively, D is TRBD1 (5 bases). The CDR3 covers 13 residues. The germline CDR1 and CDR2 sequences are LNHDA and SQIVND (reference sequence). Trimming pared 7 bases from V and 3 bases from J, leaving 10 bases between. CDR3 bases: TGTGCCAGTACCGCAGGGTACAATCAGCCCCAGCATTTT. Encoded protein: CASTAGYNQPQHF.

This clonotype was recorded many times. This rearrangement joins TRBV29-1 to TRBJ1-1; 7 positions agree with TRBD1. V was clipped by 2 bases and J by 2 bases; unmatched bases: 2. Germline V gene sequence: CDR1 SQVTM, CDR2 ANQGSEA. The CDR3 length is 13 residues. The CDR3 reads CSVERGPNTEAFF. DNA for the CDR3: TGCAGCGTTGAAAGGGGGCCTAACACTGAAGCTTTCTTT.

This clonotype was picked up a small number of times. The chain recombines TRBV28 with TRBJ2-7; 8 nucleotides match TRBD2. CDR1 and CDR2 from the germline V gene are MDHEN and SYDVKM. The V gene end was trimmed by 5 bases and the J gene end by 5 bases; junction bases not matched to a gene: 5. The CDR3 spans 13 residues. The CDR3 DNA reads as TGTGCCAGCAGTCCGGGGGGGTACGACGAGCAGTACGTC. It is translated as CASSPGGYDEQYV.

This clonotype was recorded at least ten times. V usage is TRBV29-1 and J usage is TRBJ1-1, with 8 bases lining up with TRBD1. Germline V gives CDR1 SQVTM, CDR2 ANQGSEA. V dropped 6 bases and J dropped 6; count of bases not matched to a gene: 3. The CDR3 extends over 11 amino acids. The CDR3 DNA reads as TGCAGCGTCCCGGACAGGGCTGAAGCTTTCTTT. This codes for CSVPDRAEAFF.

This clonotype was found many times. The rearrangement joins TRBV6-2 or TRBV6-3 to TRBJ1-6; D unclear. The length of the CDR3 is 13 residues. V shed 0 bases and J shed 7 bases, with 4 bases lying between them. The V gene's germline CDR1 is MNHEY and CDR2 SVGEGT. This CDR3 reads CASSYSINSPLHF. The CDR3 coding sequence is TGTGCCAGCAGTTACTCGATAAATTCACCCCTCCACTTT.

The chain links TRBV28 to TRBJ2-2; perhaps TRBD2 as D (5 bases). Trimming pared 3 bases from V and 5 bases from J, leaving 10 bases between. Germline loops: CDR1 MDHEN, CDR2 SYDVKM. The CDR3 totals 14 residues. The CDR3: CASSFTRGTGELFF. CDR3 sequence (DNA): TGTGCCAGCAGTTTCACACGGGGAACCGGGGAGCTGTTTTTT.

In its sample, this clonotype was seen many times. The J gene is TRBJ2-7, the V gene TRBV5-1; 7 positions agree with TRBD2. V shed 4 bases and J 5 bases; nucleotides not matched to a gene: 9. CDR1 and CDR2 from the germline V gene are SGHRS and YFSETQ. This CDR3 contains 14 residues. The DNA for the CDR3 is TGCGCCAGCAGCCCAGGTCCGGGGAGGGACGAGCAGTACTTC. This sequence encodes CASSPGPGRDEQYF.

This clonotype showed up many times. The chain links TRBV28 to TRBJ1-1; no firm D call. The germline V gene has CDR1 MDHEN and CDR2 SYDVKM. The CDR3 has 12 residues. The V gene lost 11 bases and the J gene lost 4 bases, with 14 bases spanning the gap. CDR3 sequence (DNA): TGTGCCGCCAGGTGGATGGGCACTGAAGCTTTCTTT. Translated, it gives CAARWMGTEAFF.

With regard to this clonotype: A much larger clone is a single base away; this may be a read error. The chain has TRBV2 and TRBJ2-1; 14 bases align to TRBD2. This CDR3 region has 15 residues. Per germline, CDR1 SNHLY and CDR2 FYNNEI. The CDR3: CASSLGLAGANERFF. In nucleotides, the CDR3 is TGTGCCAGCAGCCTGGGACTAGCGGGGGCTAATGAGCGGTTCTTC.

This clonotype was picked up many times. The rearrangement links TRBV7-8 to TRBJ1-2, with D unclear. This CDR3 is 14 amino acids long. CDR1 is SGHVS, CDR2 FQNEAQ, per germline. V was clipped by 1 base and J by 3 bases, with 9 bases between them. The CDR3 protein is CASSLEVRDYGYTF. The CDR3 nucleotides read TGTGCCAGCAGCTTAGAAGTCCGGGACTATGGCTACACCTTC.

The table lists this clonotype with many counts. The rearrangement links TRBV12-3 or TRBV12-4 to TRBJ1-1; unclear D gene. CDR3 length: 12 amino acids. The V and J ends lost 4 bases and 5 bases respectively, with 8 bases between them. In DNA, the CDR3 is TGTGCCAGCAGTTCGGTTTGGACTGAAGCTTTCTTT. Protein sequence: CASSSVWTEAFF.

This sequence joins TRBV9 and TRBJ2-2; no reliable D call. Trimming took 0 bases from V and 2 from J, leaving 8 bases between them. The germline V gene has CDR1 SGDLS and CDR2 YYNGEE. The CDR3 consists of 15 residues. CDR3 bases: TGTGCCAGCAGCGTAGAGGGCCTCAACACCGGGGAGCTGTTTTTT. This encodes CASSVEGLNTGELFF.

This clonotype was detected ten times or more. V usage is TRBV20-1 and J usage is TRBJ1-1; weak D call: TRBD1 (5 bases). Germline CDR1 is DFQATT and CDR2 is SNEGSKA (reference sequence). The CDR3 spans 13 residues. V lost 6 bases and J lost 4, with 15 bases in between. The CDR3 here is CSALRGDSTEAFF. In DNA, the CDR3 is TGCAGTGCCCTGCGGGGGGATAGCACTGAAGCTTTCTTT.

This clonotype was recorded at least ten times. The rearrangement links TRBV28 to TRBJ1-2; maybe TRBD1 (5 bases). Trimming shortened V by 6 bases and J by 2 bases, and 22 bases separated the two germline ends. The CDR3 totals 17 residues. Germline V gene lookup returns CDR1 MDHEN and CDR2 SYDVKM. The CDR3 sequence is CASSLPGSTSLNYGYTF. CDR3 bases: TGTGCCAGCAGCCTTCCAGGGTCCACCTCTTTGAACTATGGCTACACCTTC.

This clonotype was observed many times. The CDR3 bases are TGTGCCAGCAGCCAAAACAGCGAACCCAACGGCTACACCTTC. Amino acids: CASSQNSEPNGYTF. This chain connects TRBV3-1 to TRBJ1-2, with unresolved D. Trimming left V 2 bases short and J 8 bases short, with 15 bases between. This CDR3 is built from 14 residues. Germline values: CDR1 LGHDT, CDR2 YNNKEL (reference sequence).